The 20 T cell receptor beta chains reported below all come from one sample, sequenced in a study of radiation and T cells in renal cell carcinoma. Sequenced by immunoSEQ multiplex PCR; TCRdb stores in-frame clones only, minus some. Here the sample spans approximately 120,000 clones, 80% to 85% being singletons. The time point here: baseline pretreatment blood. Treatment: 15 Gy SBRT to primary tumor, nephrectomy 4 weeks later. Specimen: blood, collected from a patient whose treatment included radiotherapy and nephrectomy. These TCRs come from a woman aged 55-69 years with renal cell carcinoma.

This chain uses TRBV27 with TRBJ2-7; 7 bases align to TRBD2. CDR1 and CDR2 (germline): MNHEY, SMNVEV (reference sequence). The CDR3 covers 14 residues. The V gene end was trimmed by 8 bases and the J gene end by 0 bases; junction bases not matched to a gene: 7. The CDR3 sequence: CASGGGFPSYEQYF. CDR3 nucleotides: TGTGCCAGCGGGGGGGGGTTCCCCTCCTACGAGCAGTACTTC.

The chain recombines TRBV9 with TRBJ1-5; no clear D. The germline gives CDR1 SGDLS, CDR2 YYNGEE. Trimming shortened V by 4 bases and J by 1 base, and 12 bases separated the two germline ends. The CDR3 is 15 residues long. CDR3 nucleotide sequence: TGTGCCAGCAGCCGGACCCCAAACAGCAATCAGCCCCAGCATTTT. Translated: CASSRTPNSNQPQHF.

The V call is TRBV11-2, the J call TRBJ2-3; D gene unclear. The CDR3 has 15 amino acids. V shed 4 bases and J shed 6 bases, with 17 bases lying between them. Looked up from germline, CDR1 is SGHAT and CDR2 is FQNNGV. The CDR3 protein is CASSYPPDEEDTQYF. CDR3 DNA: TGTGCCAGCAGCTACCCCCCAGACGAGGAGGATACGCAGTATTTT.

J is TRBJ2-5 and V is TRBV7-3; weak D call: TRBD1 (6 bases). Trimming left V 1 base short and J 5 bases short, with 14 bases between. There are 15 residues in the CDR3. Germline V gene data show CDR1 as SGHTA and CDR2 as FQGTGA. CDR3 residues: CASSLRGYRAETQYF. CDR3 nucleotides: TGTGCCAGCAGCTTAAGGGGGTACAGGGCCGAGACCCAGTACTTC.

The gene calls are TRBV4-1 and TRBJ2-7; tentatively, D is TRBD1 (5 bases). Deletions cut 4 bases from V and 0 bases from J, with 10 bases between. The CDR3 is 14 residues long. Per the germline V gene, CDR1 is MGHRA and CDR2 is YSYEKL. The CDR3 loop is CASSPQGNSYEQYF. The CDR3 DNA sequence: TGCGCCAGCAGCCCTCAGGGTAACTCCTACGAGCAGTACTTC.

The chain combines TRBV5-4 with TRBJ2-3, with 11 positions matching TRBD1. CDR1 is SGHNT and CDR2 is YYREEE in the germline V gene (reference sequence). Losses at the gene ends were 3 bases for V and 3 bases for J; bases not matched to a gene: 3. The CDR3 runs 15 residues. In DNA, the CDR3 is TGTGCCAGCAGCTCCGGACAGGGGGCAACAGATACGCAGTATTTT. It specifies CASSSGQGATDTQYF. Variable domain in full (rest from reference TRBV5-4 and TRBJ2-3): ETGVTQSPTHLIKTRGQQVTLRCSSQSGHNTVSWYQQALGQGPQFIFQYYREEENGRGNFPPRFSGLQFPNYSSELNVNALELDDSALYLCASSSGQGATDTQYFGPGTRLTVL.

J is TRBJ2-3 and V is TRBV5-6; possibly TRBD1 or TRBD2 for D (5 bases each). This CDR3 spans 15 amino acids. V lost 1 base to trimming and J lost 3 bases, with 12 bases between them. Germline CDR1 and CDR2: SGHDT and YYEEEE. The CDR3 loop is CASSLRVGETDTQYF. As DNA, the CDR3 is TGTGCCAGCAGCTTGCGGGTGGGGGAGACAGATACGCAGTATTTT.

This clone was counted only a few times. CDR3 nucleotide sequence: TGTGCCAGCAGCTCCGCGACAGGGGAAAGAAACTATGGCTACACCTTC. Protein: CASSSATGERNYGYTF. V usage is TRBV28 and J usage is TRBJ1-2, with TRBD1 matching 8 bases. Germline CDR1 MDHEN, CDR2 SYDVKM. V was pared by 6 bases and J by 2 bases, with 11 bases of the junction left unmatched. There are 16 residues in the CDR3.

V gene TRBV7-2 combines with J gene TRBJ2-1; D possibly matches TRBD1 or TRBD2 (5 bases each). This CDR3 spans 15 amino acids. The germline V gene has CDR1 SGHTA and CDR2 FQGNSA. Trimming left V 9 bases short and J 7 bases short, with 22 bases between. The CDR3 here is CASSNRGGSLNEQFF. The CDR3 DNA sequence: TGTGCCAGTAGTAACCGTGGGGGTTCCTTGAATGAGCAGTTCTTC.

This chain joins TRBV7-9 and TRBJ1-3; D is uncertain. Per the germline V gene, CDR1 is SEHNR and CDR2 is FQNEAQ (reference sequence). Trimming removed 1 base from V and 0 bases from J, with 10 bases in between. This CDR3 is built from 16 residues. CDR3 nucleotide sequence: TGTGCCAGCAGCTTAGATCAGTCGTCCTCTGGAAACACCATATATTTT. This gives the protein CASSLDQSSSGNTIYF.

The CDR3 nucleotides are TGTGCCAGCAGCTTAGAGGGTAGCCGGACGGATGAGCAGTTCTTC. It is translated as CASSLEGSRTDEQFF. V is TRBV7-2 and J is TRBJ2-1; D not certain. CDR3 length: 15 residues. Trimming pared 1 base from V and 8 bases from J, leaving 15 bases between. CDR1 is SGHTA and CDR2 is FQGNSA in the germline V gene.

The rearrangement joins TRBV27 to TRBJ2-3; TRBD2 matches at 7 bases. The CDR3 loop spans 14 amino acids. Germline trimming cut 6 bases from V and 4 bases from J; bases unmatched to any gene: 7. Germline V gene data show CDR1 as MNHEY and CDR2 as SMNVEV (reference sequence). CDR3 bases: TGTGCCAGCAGAACTAGCGACTGGGCAGATACGCAGTATTTT. Translated: CASRTSDWADTQYF.

The chain uses TRBV6-1 and TRBJ1-4; TRBD1 might be the D (5 bases). The CDR3 totals 15 residues. V was pared by 5 bases and J by 7 bases, with 17 bases between. CDR1 MNHNS and CDR2 SASEGT come from the germline V gene. The CDR3 region is CASSQPVGRPEKLFF. The CDR3 region has the DNA TGTGCCAGCAGTCAGCCGGTGGGACGGCCTGAAAAACTGTTTTTT.

This clone was observed once. This chain connects TRBV7-3 to TRBJ2-3; D is undetermined. CDR3 size: 17 residues. Trimming took off 1 base at V and 0 bases at J, with 14 bases between the two ends. Germline CDR1 and CDR2: SGHTA and FQGTGA. DNA for the CDR3: TGTGCCAGCAGCTTAAGTCTATCCGCATTCAGCACAGATACGCAGTATTTT. Translated: CASSLSLSAFSTDTQYF.

The V and J genes are TRBV6-6 and TRBJ1-2; no firm D call. Trimming shortened V by 2 bases and J by 4 bases, and 11 bases separated the two germline ends. The CDR3 length is 14 residues. Germline V gene sequence: CDR1 MNHNY, CDR2 SVGAGI (reference sequence). CDR3 loop: CASSYRDNVYGYTF. In DNA form, the CDR3 reads TGTGCCAGCAGTTACAGGGATAACGTCTATGGCTACACCTTC.

J is TRBJ2-6 and V is TRBV18; 12 bases fit TRBD1. The CDR3 totals 17 residues. Looked up from germline, CDR1 is KGHSH and CDR2 is LQKENI. J gave up 2 bases and V 3 bases, and 2 bases lay outside the gene matches. The CDR3 DNA reads TGTGCCAGCTCACCGGGACAGGGGGCTGCTGGGGCCAACGTCCTGACTTTC. It specifies CASSPGQGAAGANVLTF.

V gene TRBV9 combines with J gene TRBJ2-7; 9 nucleotides match TRBD1. The J segment lost 5 bases and the V segment lost 3 bases, leaving 9 bases of the junction unmatched. There are 15 residues in the CDR3. Germline values: CDR1 SGDLS, CDR2 YYNGEE. DNA for the CDR3: TGTGCCAGCAGCGCGACCGGGACAGGGTCACACGAGCAGTACTTC. Its translation: CASSATGTGSHEQYF. The variable domain in full, completed from reference TRBV9 and TRBJ2-7, reads DSGVTQTPKHLITATGQRVTLRCSPRSGDLSVYWYQQSLDQGLQFLIQYYNGEERAKGNILERFSAQQFPDLHSELNLSSLELGDSALYFCASSATGTGSHEQYFGPGTRLTVT.

This clone was counted a single time. V is TRBV6-5 and J is TRBJ2-6; TRBD1 aligns across 10 bases. The CDR3 is 15 residues long. CDR1 and CDR2 (germline): MNHEY, SVGAGI. Unmatched junction bases numbered 4, after V lost 8 bases and J lost 3 bases. The CDR3 nucleotides are TGTGCCAGCGGGACAGGGGAAGGTGGGGCCAACGTCCTGACTTTC. Residues: CASGTGEGGANVLTF.

The chain uses TRBV5-1 and TRBJ2-5, with D possibly TRBD1 on 6 matching bases. The germline V gene has CDR1 SGHRS and CDR2 YFSETQ. This CDR3 comprises 14 residues. Trimming removed 4 bases at V and 5 bases at J, with 15 bases between. The CDR3 loop is CASSKTGLGETQYF. The DNA of the CDR3 is TGCGCCAGCAGCAAAACAGGGTTAGGGGAGACCCAGTACTTC.

This chain connects TRBV19 to TRBJ2-3; 9 bases align to TRBD1. Germline lookup yields CDR1 LNHDA and CDR2 SQIVND (reference sequence). The CDR3 has 13 amino acids. The J segment lost 7 bases and the V segment lost 9 bases, leaving 8 bases of the junction unmatched. CDR3 in DNA: TGTGCCAGCAACAGGGGGCTTAAACATACGCAGTATTTT. Translated: CASNRGLKHTQYF.